These 26 T cell receptor beta chains originate from one sample sequenced in a study of T-cell reconstitution after alpha-beta-depleted transplantation in children (TCRdb year 2016). Library construction relied on PCR. The data were produced on an Illumina HiSeq 2500. To normalize quantification of the TCRbeta repertoire, the TCR libraries were built with molecular barcoding that relied on unique molecular identifiers. The public reads were reprocessed in TCRdb via fastp at Q25 and MiXCR, keeping in-frame beta chains. Rows with a matching CDR3 protein are joined into one entry that keeps the most common DNA and genes. This sample gives about 400,000 distinct CDR3 sequences in total; about 20% of them show up just once. Jointly, the top ten make up around 4% of the sample. The sample was PBMCs from the stem cell graft donor, taken from the stem cell graft. The receptors derive from a human donor who donated a stem cell graft to a child with acute myeloid leukemia.

The table lists this clonotype with many counts. The rearrangement uses TRBV5-1 and TRBJ1-1; D gene ambiguous. Trimming took off 4 bases at V and 4 bases at J, with 11 bases between the two ends. Germline CDR1 SGHRS, CDR2 YFSETQ. The CDR3 contains 13 residues. CDR3 sequence reads: CASSTSGFTEAFF. The CDR3 DNA follows: TGCGCCAGCAGCACCAGCGGTTTCACTGAAGCTTTCTTT.

There are a few counts of this clonotype. The chain joins TRBV29-1 to TRBJ2-1; 7 positions match TRBD2. The trim removed 7 bases at V and 10 bases at J, leaving 13 bases unmatched. This CDR3 region has 13 residues. Germline lookup yields CDR1 SQVTM and CDR2 ANQGSEA. CDR3: CSATRESGREQFF. DNA of the CDR3: TGCAGCGCTACCCGGGAGTCCGGGAGGGAGCAGTTCTTC.

This clonotype was seen ten or more times. The chain uses TRBV20-1 and TRBJ1-4; D possibly corresponds to TRBD1 (5 bases). V shed 1 base and J shed 8 bases, with 8 bases lying between them. This CDR3 spans 12 amino acids. The germline V gene has CDR1 DFQATT and CDR2 SNEGSKA (reference sequence). CDR3 loop: CSARGGREKLFF. The CDR3 DNA follows: TGCAGTGCTAGAGGGGGGAGAGAAAAACTGTTTTTT.

This clonotype was seen a few times. Germline and junction disagree at one end, which may indicate a read error. CDR3 sequence reads: CASREAGKVGEQFF. The CDR3 nucleotides read TGTGCCAGCAGGGAAGCGGGAAAGGTGGGGGAGCAGTTCTTC. The chain combines TRBV6-1 with TRBJ2-1; TRBD2 aligns across 7 bases. Germline V gene sequence: CDR1 MNHNS, CDR2 SASEGT. The CDR3 runs to 14 residues.

This clonotype was picked up a small number of times. The chain links TRBV7-2 to TRBJ1-5, with D unresolved. Germline V lookup: CDR1 SGHTA, CDR2 FQGNSA. The CDR3 runs to 15 residues. Between the trimmed V and J ends, which lost 5 bases and 1 base, there was a span of 12 bases. For the CDR3, the DNA is TGTGCCAGCAGCCCGGGGAAGGAGAGCAATCAGCCCCAGCATTTT. This codes for CASSPGKESNQPQHF.

This clonotype was found a few times. The V call is TRBV29-1, the J call TRBJ2-5; weak D call: TRBD1 (5 bases). CDR1 is SQVTM, CDR2 ANQGSEA, per germline. V was pared by 3 bases and J by 5 bases, with 16 bases between. The CDR3 is 14 amino acids. DNA of the CDR3: TGCAGCGTTGAGGAAGGTGGGGCCCAGGAGACCCAGTACTTC. It translates to CSVEEGGAQETQYF.

The chain employs TRBV5-1 and TRBJ2-5; no firm D call. CDR1 and CDR2 (germline): SGHRS, YFSETQ. With 0 bases removed from V and 4 bases from J, the gap between germline ends came to 4 bases. This CDR3 comprises 12 residues. The CDR3 loop reads CASSLATETQYF. The CDR3 bases are TGCGCCAGCAGCTTGGCCACAGAGACCCAGTACTTC.

The J gene is TRBJ2-2, the V gene TRBV27, with a tentative D call TRBD1 (6 bases). Trimming took off 5 bases at V and 7 bases at J, with 11 bases between the two ends. CDR1 MNHEY and CDR2 SMNVEV come from the germline V gene (reference sequence). There are 13 residues in the CDR3. The CDR3: CASSIGQFGELFF. CDR3 DNA: TGTGCCAGCAGTATAGGACAGTTCGGGGAGCTGTTTTTT.

CDR3 nucleotides: TGCAGTGCTAGAGATGAGTGGGGGACTGCGAACACCGGGGAGCTGTTTTTT. Translating it yields CSARDEWGTANTGELFF. This chain links TRBV20-1 with TRBJ2-2; D possibly corresponds to TRBD2 (6 bases). Germline V gene data show CDR1 as DFQATT and CDR2 as SNEGSKA (reference sequence). This CDR3 is 17 amino acids long. Trimming left V 0 bases short and J 0 bases short, with 14 bases between.

This clonotype has more than one count but fewer than ten. The chain carries TRBV5-1 and TRBJ1-2; 8 bases match TRBD1. The trim removed 4 bases at V and 2 bases at J, leaving 10 bases unmatched. The V gene's germline CDR1 is SGHRS and CDR2 YFSETQ. The CDR3 runs to 16 residues. This CDR3 reads CASSRGQGPLNYGYTF. The DNA of the CDR3 is TGCGCCAGCAGCCGTGGACAGGGACCTTTGAACTATGGCTACACCTTC. Full variable domain (outside the CDR3, taken from reference TRBV5-1 and TRBJ1-2): KAGVTQTPRYLIKTRGQQVTLSCSPISGHRSVSWYQQTPGQGLQFLFEYFSETQRNKGNFPGRFSGRQFSNSRSEMNVSTLELGDSALYLCASSRGQGPLNYGYTFGSGTRLTVV.

The rearrangement joins TRBV11-3 to TRBJ2-1, with no clear D. The germline CDR1 and CDR2 sequences are SGHNT and YENEEA. This CDR3 comprises 13 residues. V dropped 0 bases and J dropped 15 bases, with 15 bases sitting between them. Here the CDR3 DNA reads TGTGCCAGCAGCTTAGACCAAGGCGGCCCCCCGTTCTTC. This translates into CASSLDQGGPPFF. Filled out from reference TRBV11-3 and TRBJ2-1, the complete variable domain reads EAGVVQSPRYKIIEKKQPVAFWCNPISGHNTLYWYLQNLGQGPELLIRYENEEAVDDSQLPKDRFSAERLKGVDSTLKIQPAELGDSAVYLCASSLDQGGPPFFGPGTRLTVL.

The V call is TRBV20-1, the J call TRBJ2-5; 10 bases match TRBD2. The germline V gene has CDR1 DFQATT and CDR2 SNEGSKA (reference sequence). This CDR3 contains 16 residues. Germline trimming cut 6 bases from V and 2 bases from J; bases unmatched to any gene: 12. CDR3 sequence reads: CSATSLAGSLQETQYF. The CDR3 nucleotides are TGCAGTGCCACCTCACTAGCGGGGTCCCTTCAAGAGACCCAGTACTTC.

The V and J genes are TRBV9 and TRBJ2-5, with D possibly being TRBD2 (6 bases). CDR3 length equals 14 residues. The ends were cut back, 0 bases at V and 4 bases at J, with 10 bases in the middle. Germline CDR1 is SGDLS and CDR2 is YYNGEE. CDR3 sequence: CASSVELAPETQYF. The CDR3 bases are TGTGCCAGCAGCGTAGAGCTAGCGCCAGAGACCCAGTACTTC.

This clonotype was seen ten or more times. V and J are TRBV12-3 or TRBV12-4 and TRBJ1-1; D remains unclear. The CDR3 has 12 residues. V was trimmed by 2 bases and J by 4 bases, leaving 5 bases between them. CDR3 sequence: CASSLRTTEAFF. The CDR3 DNA is TGTGCCAGCAGTTTACGTACCACTGAAGCTTTCTTT.

The chain links TRBV5-1 to TRBJ2-1; unclear D gene. CDR1 SGHRS and CDR2 YFSETQ come from the germline V gene. V dropped 0 bases and J dropped 6 bases, with 13 bases sitting between them. The CDR3 covers 15 residues. CDR3 DNA: TGCGCCAGCAGCTTGGGAGGTGGCAGAAGCAATGAGCAGTTCTTC. Encoded protein: CASSLGGGRSNEQFF.

The chain uses TRBV27 and TRBJ2-1; TRBD1 aligns across 7 bases. There are 16 residues in the CDR3. The germline gives CDR1 MNHEY, CDR2 SMNVEV (reference sequence). The V and J ends lost 2 bases and 0 bases, in that order; junction bases with no gene match: 4. In DNA form, the CDR3 reads TGTGCCAGCAGTTTAGTGACAGGGAACTCCTACAATGAGCAGTTCTTC. This translates into CASSLVTGNSYNEQFF.

This clonotype was observed a handful of times. V and J are TRBV4-1 and TRBJ2-7; 11 bases map to TRBD2. This CDR3 has 17 residues. Germline CDR1 is MGHRA and CDR2 is YSYEKL. Trimming at V came to 1 base and at J to 1 base, leaving 6 bases not matched to a gene. For the CDR3, the DNA is TGCGCCAGCAGCCAAGTATTACTAGCGGGAGAATCCTACGAGCAGTACTTC. Translation: CASSQVLLAGESYEQYF.

This clonotype was detected only a few times. The chain links TRBV28 to TRBJ2-7; D unresolved. V was pared by 1 base and J by 0 bases, with 13 bases between. In germline, CDR1 is MDHEN, CDR2 SYDVKM. The CDR3 has 16 residues. The CDR3 DNA reads TGTGCCAGCAGTTTATTGCGACTGCGGAGCTCCTACGAGCAGTACTTC. This codes for CASSLLRLRSSYEQYF.

This clonotype was found a few times. The rearrangement joins TRBV9 to TRBJ2-6; perhaps TRBD2 as D (6 bases). The CDR3 has 17 residues. In germline, CDR1 is SGDLS, CDR2 YYNGEE. V was trimmed by 6 bases and J by 0 bases, leaving 16 bases between them. In nucleotides, the CDR3 is TGTGCCAGCACCGCGGGGCTAAGCTCCTCTGGGGCCAACGTCCTGACTTTC. It yields the protein CASTAGLSSSGANVLTF.

This chain connects TRBV6-1 to TRBJ2-5; the D gene is possibly TRBD1 (6 bases). This CDR3 is built from 14 residues. Germline V gene sequence: CDR1 MNHNS, CDR2 SASEGT. Trimming stripped 4 bases from V and 5 bases from J, with 14 bases between. The CDR3 DNA is TGTGCCAGCAGTGGAAGAAAGGGGGTGGAGACCCAGTACTTC. Its protein is CASSGRKGVETQYF.

The chain employs TRBV12-3 or TRBV12-4 and TRBJ2-3; TRBD1 agrees at 7 bases. Germline trimming cut 6 bases from V and 0 bases from J; bases unmatched to any gene: 6. This CDR3 is 15 amino acids long. CDR3 sequence: CASSRRQGSTDTQYF. DNA of the CDR3: TGTGCCAGCAGCCGTAGACAGGGCAGCACAGATACGCAGTATTTT.

This clonotype was observed a few times. The chain employs TRBV12-3 or TRBV12-4 and TRBJ2-4; 8 bases fit TRBD2. This CDR3 is 14 amino acids long. The J segment lost 0 bases and the V segment lost 5 bases, leaving 0 bases of the junction unmatched. The CDR3 loop is CASSTSGAKNIQYF. The DNA of the CDR3 is TGTGCCAGCAGTACTAGCGGAGCCAAAAACATTCAGTACTTC.

This clonotype came up many times. The gene calls are TRBV20-1 and TRBJ2-3; tentative D call: TRBD2 (5 bases). Trimming shortened V by 0 bases and J by 6 bases, and 10 bases separated the two germline ends. Per germline, CDR1 DFQATT and CDR2 SNEGSKA (reference sequence). The CDR3 length is 13 residues. CDR3 nucleotides: TGCAGTGCTAGAGAGGTAGCGATGGATACGCAGTATTTT. Its protein is CSAREVAMDTQYF.

This clonotype was seen repeatedly, ten times or more. This chain joins TRBV12-3 or TRBV12-4 and TRBJ1-2; D is unclear. This CDR3 is built from 12 residues. Trimming stripped 5 bases from V and 8 bases from J, with 12 bases between. Here the CDR3 DNA reads TGTGCCAGCAGTCACCGATTGGGAGGCTACACCTTC. Its protein product is CASSHRLGGYTF.

The chain couples TRBV6-1 to TRBJ2-2, with TRBD2 matching 10 bases. The CDR3 length is 15 residues. V was pared by 9 bases and J by 7 bases, with 11 bases of the junction left unmatched. Germline V CDR1 and CDR2: MNHNS, SASEGT. In DNA, the CDR3 is TGTGCCAGTGACAGGCTAGCGGGAGTGGACGGGGAGCTGTTTTTT. Its protein product is CASDRLAGVDGELFF.

This chain's CDR3 is CASSSDSSWIYEQYF. Written as DNA, the CDR3 is TGTGCCAGCAGCTCGGACAGCAGCTGGATCTACGAGCAGTACTTC. This rearrangement joins TRBV7-9 to TRBJ2-7; D might be TRBD1 (6 bases). The CDR3 is 15 amino acids. V was shortened by 4 bases and J by 3 bases, with 16 bases between the two germline ends. Germline V gene data show CDR1 as SEHNR and CDR2 as FQNEAQ (reference sequence).